This entry features one T cell receptor beta chain sequence. Its antigen is unknown. This specimen comes from a study of T cell responses to AZD1222 COVID-19 vaccine. TCRdb keeps only in-frame clones here, not all; method: immunoSEQ multiplex PCR. The profile shows some 170,000 clones, 85% to 90% of them singletons. The CDR3 covers 16 residues. V was shortened by 4 bases and J by 5 bases, with 20 bases between the two germline ends. Germline CDR1 and CDR2: SGHVS and FQNEAQ. The study's findings and limits: None of the repertoires were sampled until the peak T cell response had passed. Only five or six AZD1222 recipients were seropositive at baseline. Reportedly, nearly half the spike-specific TCRs target unmutated variant regions. Donor demographics were predominantly white British with a female majority; clonal diversity may be underestimated.

The origin of this receptor is an adult in good health. This material consisted of peripheral blood, taken on day 0 of AZD1222 vaccination. V gene TRBV7-8 combines with J gene TRBJ2-5; possible D gene TRBD2, 6 bases. The CDR3, as DNA: TGTGCCAGCAGCTCCGACCGGGACTTCATTGGGGAGACCCAGTACTTC. This translates into CASSSDRDFIGETQYF.